This T cell receptor (beta chain) was obtained from a study of OX40 agonist ivuxolimab in advanced cancers. Study-wide context: Melanoma, hepatocellular carcinoma, head and neck or renal cell cancer occurred in dose-escalation patients.

Germline V gene data show CDR1 as MNHEY and CDR2 as SMNVEV (reference sequence). The CDR3 is 14 amino acids. Deletions cut 3 bases from V and 5 bases from J, with 10 bases between. TCRdb's table, derived via immunoSEQ multiplex PCR, lists solely in-frame clones and lacks some. The data show about 77,000 clones, approximately 92% seen once. The specimen was CD4+ or CD8+ T cells sorted from blood, collected in a trial of the OX40 agonist ivuxolimab. The source is an adult with an advanced solid tumor such as melanoma, head and neck, liver or kidney cancer. The chain couples TRBV27 to TRBJ2-2; perhaps TRBD1 as D (5 bases). For the CDR3, the DNA is TGTGCCAGCAGTTTCAGGACACTGACCGGGGAGCTGTTTTTT. It is translated as CASSFRTLTGELFF.